This TCR beta chain was identified during a study of blood T cell repertoires in COVID-19. About the research overall: Samples of COVID-19 (acute and convalescent) were obtained from the United States, Italy and Spain. From T cells, B-cell-depleted T cells, or PBMCs came the material, which was cDNA or gDNA.

Per the germline V gene, CDR1 is SGHNT and CDR2 is YYREEE (reference sequence). Trimming stripped 9 bases from V and 2 bases from J, with 14 bases between. This CDR3 has 13 residues. The table came from immunoSEQ multiplex PCR; TCRdb's copy has only in-frame clones and leaves some out. The table lists 250,000 to 350,000 clones, roughly 90% of them singletons, with about 0.94% in the top ten. This sequence was found in a woman in her thirties or forties who had recovered from COVID-19. The chain carries TRBV5-4 and TRBJ1-1; D uncertain. The sample comprised peripheral blood. The DNA of the CDR3 is TGTGCCACCAGAGACACCATTAACACTGAAGCTTTCTTT. Translation: CATRDTINTEAFF.